The rows below give T cell receptor beta chains drawn from one sample of a study of patients and donors after allogeneic stem cell transplantation. From the RT-PCR reads, TCRdb called clonotypes with MiXCR, one entry per CDR3 protein. The top ten hold around 3% of the sample, which has approximately 160,000 distinct CDR3 sequences, around 28% seen once. Material: blood, either unsorted or a sorted T cell fraction (not recorded which). The receptor source for this set is a human donor who was either an allogeneic HSCT recipient or a stem cell or donor lymphocyte infusion donor (not recorded which). It is not recorded whose cells these are; they may come from a transplant donor. CDR3s include the opening cysteine and the closing phenylalanine or tryptophan. A D gene is named only where the DNA matches it firmly. Clone size is stated in some rows and not others, as once, few, many or a class when expanded.

d_gene: NA
abundance: NA
v_gene: TRBV29-1
j_gene: TRBJ2-7
CDR3aa: CSAGLKKDSEQYF
CDR3nt: TGCAGCGCGGGACTTAAAAAGGATAGCGAGCAGTACTTC

d_gene: TRBD1
abundance: NA
v_gene: TRBV30
j_gene: TRBJ2-3
CDR3aa: CASTGSDTQYF
CDR3nt: TGTGCTTCGACAGGGTCAGATACGCAGTATTTT

d_gene: NA
abundance: NA
v_gene: TRBV18
j_gene: TRBJ1-1
CDR3aa: CASSPFSGANTEAFF
CDR3nt: TGTGCCAGCTCACCATTTTCAGGGGCCAACACTGAAGCTTTCTTT

d_gene: TRBD2
abundance: NA
v_gene: TRBV4-2
j_gene: TRBJ2-7
CDR3aa: CASSHRTSGSGVQYF
CDR3nt: TGTGCCAGCAGCCATAGAACTAGCGGGAGCGGTGTGCAGTACTTC

d_gene: TRBD2
abundance: many
v_gene: TRBV11-3
j_gene: TRBJ2-1
CDR3aa: CASSVSGRENEQFF
CDR3nt: TGTGCCAGCAGCGTGAGCGGGAGGGAGAATGAGCAGTTCTTC

d_gene: NA
abundance: NA
v_gene: TRBV6-2/TRBV6-3
j_gene: TRBJ1-2
CDR3aa: CASSYKSNYGYTF
CDR3nt: TGTGCCAGCAGTTACAAGTCTAACTATGGCTACACCTTC

d_gene: TRBD1
abundance: NA
v_gene: TRBV20-1
j_gene: TRBJ2-7
CDR3aa: CSALDRGSSYEQYF
CDR3nt: TGCAGTGCCCTGGACAGGGGGTCCTCCTACGAGCAGTACTTC

d_gene: NA
abundance: NA
v_gene: TRBV6-6
j_gene: TRBJ2-5
CDR3aa: CASRQIGETQYF
CDR3nt: TGTGCCAGCAGACAGATCGGGGAGACCCAGTACTTC

d_gene: NA
abundance: NA
v_gene: TRBV20-1
j_gene: TRBJ1-2
CDR3aa: CSARGRIDGYTF
CDR3nt: TGCAGTGCTAGAGGGCGGATTGATGGCTACACCTTC

d_gene: NA
abundance: medium-sized
v_gene: TRBV5-1
j_gene: TRBJ1-2
CDR3aa: CASSLAGRSGYTF
CDR3nt: TGCGCCAGCAGCTTGGCAGGGCGGAGCGGCTACACCTTC

d_gene: TRBD2
abundance: NA
v_gene: TRBV3-1
j_gene: TRBJ2-7
CDR3aa: CASSQGTSGYEQYF
CDR3nt: TGTGCCAGCAGCCAAGGAACTAGCGGCTACGAGCAGTACTTC

d_gene: NA
abundance: NA
v_gene: TRBV10-3
j_gene: TRBJ2-1
CDR3aa: CASRDIPNEQFF
CDR3nt: TGTGCCTCCCGTGACATACCCAATGAGCAGTTCTTC

d_gene: TRBD2
abundance: NA
v_gene: TRBV18
j_gene: TRBJ2-3
CDR3aa: CASSPYSSGRGTDTQYF
CDR3nt: TGTGCCAGCTCACCTTATTCTAGCGGGAGAGGTACAGATACGCAGTATTTT

d_gene: NA
abundance: NA
v_gene: TRBV24-1
j_gene: TRBJ2-1
CDR3aa: CATSGAGVGGNEQFF
CDR3nt: TGTGCCACCAGTGGCGCAGGGGTTGGGGGGAATGAGCAGTTCTTC

d_gene: TRBD2
abundance: NA
v_gene: TRBV6-5
j_gene: TRBJ2-1
CDR3aa: CASSYSERDTYNEQFF
CDR3nt: TGTGCCAGCAGTTACTCGGAGCGGGATACCTACAATGAGCAGTTCTTC

d_gene: TRBD1
abundance: many
v_gene: TRBV7-2
j_gene: TRBJ1-2
CDR3aa: CASSLETGLGGYTF
CDR3nt: TGTGCCAGCAGCTTAGAGACAGGGCTGGGTGGCTACACCTTC

d_gene: NA
abundance: NA
v_gene: TRBV7-3
j_gene: TRBJ1-5
CDR3aa: CASSLSLDKPQHF
CDR3nt: TGTGCCAGCAGCTTATCCCTAGACAAGCCCCAGCATTTT

d_gene: TRBD2
abundance: once
v_gene: TRBV11-2
j_gene: TRBJ2-1
CDR3aa: CASSLGTIYEQFF
CDR3nt: TGTGCCAGCAGCCTCGGGACTATCTATGAGCAGTTCTTC

d_gene: TRBD1
abundance: few
v_gene: TRBV20-1
j_gene: TRBJ1-2
CDR3aa: CSAREGTAYGYTF
CDR3nt: TGCAGTGCTAGGGAGGGGACAGCCTATGGCTACACCTTC

d_gene: NA
abundance: medium-sized
v_gene: TRBV5-1
j_gene: TRBJ1-3
CDR3aa: CASSSDSLSGNTIYF
CDR3nt: TGCGCCAGCAGCTCGGACAGTCTTTCTGGAAACACCATATATTTT

d_gene: TRBD1
abundance: few
v_gene: TRBV29-1
j_gene: TRBJ2-6
CDR3aa: CSVGGQGNSGANVLTF
CDR3nt: TGCAGCGTTGGGGGACAGGGGAACTCTGGGGCCAACGTCCTGACTTTC

d_gene: NA
abundance: NA
v_gene: TRBV7-2
j_gene: TRBJ1-2
CDR3aa: CASAMGGTYGYTF
CDR3nt: TGTGCCAGCGCAATGGGGGGCACCTATGGCTACACCTTC

d_gene: TRBD2
abundance: NA
v_gene: TRBV6-2/TRBV6-3
j_gene: TRBJ2-1
CDR3aa: CASSYSSSGRWITDEQFF
CDR3nt: TGTGCCAGCAGTTACTCCAGTAGCGGGAGGTGGATAACAGATGAGCAGTTCTTC

d_gene: NA
abundance: few
v_gene: TRBV18
j_gene: TRBJ2-3
CDR3aa: CASSPWGSPTDTQYF
CDR3nt: TGTGCCAGCTCACCTTGGGGATCCCCTACAGATACGCAGTATTTT